The rows below give T cell receptor beta chains drawn from one sample of a study of cytomegalovirus exposure and HLA in healthy donors. Produced via immunoSEQ multiplex PCR; TCRdb's table is partial and in-frame only. The listing records fewer than 50,000 clones. The material sequenced was PBMCs. The receptors shown here come from a male donor in good health and CMV-seronegative. Each CDR3 is given with its conserved first and last residue. A D gene is named only where the DNA matches it firmly.

j_call d_call v_call cdr3_nt cdr3_aa
TRBJ2-5 TRBD2 TRBV2 TGTGCCAGCAGTGGGACTAGCGGGAGTGTGCAGACCCAGTACTTC CASSGTSGSVQTQYF
TRBJ1-3 NA TRBV5-1 TGCGCCAGCAGCCCAGGCTCGGAAGGAAACACCATATATTTT CASSPGSEGNTIYF
TRBJ1-2 NA TRBV6-1 TGTGCCACAAGACAGGATTCTAACTATGGCTACACCTTC CATRQDSNYGYTF
TRBJ2-2 NA TRBV9 TGTGCCAGCAGCCTCCACACCGGGGAGCTGTTTTTT CASSLHTGELFF
TRBJ2-7 NA TRBV7-9 TGTGCCAGCAGCTTAGTCGGTACCTACGAGCAGTACTTC CASSLVGTYEQYF
TRBJ1-2 TRBD1 TRBV30 TGTGCCTGGAGTCGGTTCCCGGGGACAGGACGCAACTATGGCTACACCTTC CAWSRFPGTGRNYGYTF
TRBJ2-7 TRBD2 TRBV9 TGTGCCAGCAGCTTTGGGACTAGCGGGAGGTTCTACGAGCAGTACTTC CASSFGTSGRFYEQYF
TRBJ2-2 TRBD1 TRBV29-1 TGCAGCGTTCTAGGACAGGAGAACACCGGGGAGCTGTTTTTT CSVLGQENTGELFF
TRBJ2-7 TRBD1 TRBV5-1 TGCGCCAGCAGCTTGGGCAGGACAGGGGAACGCGAGCAGTACTTC CASSLGRTGEREQYF
TRBJ2-3 NA TRBV7-2 TGTGCCAGCAGCCCCCCAAGCACAGATACGCAGTATTTT CASSPPSTDTQYF
TRBJ2-7 TRBD1 TRBV5-4 TGTGCCAGCAACCGACAGGGCGGGTACTACGAGCAGTACTTC CASNRQGGYYEQYF